The T cell receptor (beta chain) under discussion was sequenced for a study of T cells in Graves' hyperthyroidism and ophthalmopathy. Overall study context: Pretreatment peripheral blood was obtained at initial diagnosis.

In the ophthalmopathy cohort, Clinical Activity Score was at least 3, NOSPECS grade at least 4, and duration under 3 months. Exclusion followed for patients with uncontrolled infection, other autoimmune disease, pregnancy or lactation. Fresh 10 ml peripheral blood yielded PBMCs. This clonotype was detected ten times or more. The TCR beta CDR3 regions underwent amplification using RNA transcripts as the source. An initial round of RT-PCR targeting the TCR CDR3 relied on the HTBI primer set. TCRdb independently ran MiXCR on the multiplex PCR reads; one entry per CDR3 protein. The sample includes approximately 380,000 distinct CDR3 sequences, around a sixth of them seen just once. The source material was blood. The TCR was taken from a man between 18 and 35 years old with Graves' ophthalmopathy.

CDR3 nucleotides: TGTGCCAGCAGCGTAGACCGGGGACAGCTCTACAATGAGCAGTTCTTC. Residues: CASSVDRGQLYNEQFF. The chain joins TRBV9 to TRBJ2-1; 7 positions agree with TRBD1. Germline loops: CDR1 SGDLS, CDR2 YYNGEE. This CDR3 has 16 amino acids. V trimming: 0 bases; J trimming: 3 bases; junction bases outside the gene matches: 6.